This is a list of T cell receptor beta chains from one sample in a study of post-analysis software for immune sequencing data. Each CDR3 protein is one row after TCRdb ran MiXCR on the PCR reads. Of 750,000 to 950,000 distinct CDR3 sequences detected, about 57% appear once; the ten largest clones hold over 4%. Sequences were obtained from blood. Receptor source: a girl aged 10-17 years with multiple sclerosis. Each CDR3 is given without its conserved first and last residue.

V: TRBV29-1
J: -
CDR3: SVYHPLIGEQY

V: TRBV7-2
J: TRBJ2-7
CDR3: ASSISGRSSYEQY

V: TRBV20-1
J: -
CDR3: SAQSSEGTFYEQY

V: TRBV24-1
J: TRBJ2-1
CDR3: ATRGTNSNEQF

V: TRBV29-1
J: TRBJ2-1
CDR3: SVARGNEQF

V: TRBV12-3/TRBV12-4
J: TRBJ2-7
CDR3: ASSRTGNREQY

V: TRBV5-1
J: TRBJ2-1
CDR3: ASSPSDRDSGEQF

V: TRBV29-1
J: TRBJ2-1
CDR3: SAGLISSEQF

V: TRBV9
J: TRBJ2-1
CDR3: ASSGGLTGGNEQF

V: TRBV7-9
J: TRBJ2-5
CDR3: ASSFPLQETQY

V: TRBV11-1
J: TRBJ2-4
CDR3: ASSLPPRSGGTVSAKNIQY

V: TRBV3-1
J: -
CDR3: ASSQGGAGGPFGEQY

V: TRBV5-6
J: TRBJ1-2
CDR3: ASSLPGQGAGYT

V: TRBV12-3/TRBV12-4
J: TRBJ1-2
CDR3: ASSFRGSGGDYGYT

V: TRBV5-1
J: TRBJ2-1
CDR3: ASSPGTSGTPNEQF

V: TRBV20-1
J: -
CDR3: SAGGTSSRPNIQY

V: TRBV20-1
J: TRBJ2-5
CDR3: SARATGTGGGFGTQY

V: TRBV18
J: TRBJ2-7
CDR3: ACSPNALGLADEQY

V: TRBV5-6
J: TRBJ2-7
CDR3: ASSFDGLATTYEQY

V: TRBV12-3/TRBV12-4
J: TRBJ2-7
CDR3: ASTQGASYEQY

V: TRBV5-1
J: TRBJ2-1
CDR3: ASSLAGGEGRFEEQF

V: TRBV3-1
J: TRBJ1-5
CDR3: ASSHRTGRGQPQH

V: TRBV11-2
J: TRBJ2-1
CDR3: ASSLDRPRNNEQF

V: TRBV5-1
J: TRBJ2-1
CDR3: ASSWGLAGGTNEQF

V: TRBV7-8
J: TRBJ1-2
CDR3: ASSSQTSTQQGDT

V: TRBV29-1
J: TRBJ2-1
CDR3: SVESRLNNEQF

V: TRBV7-8
J: TRBJ2-1
CDR3: ASTPTGVPYNEQF

V: TRBV20-1
J: TRBJ2-5
CDR3: SARNLLRGETQY

V: TRBV10-3
J: -
CDR3: AISDLSETQY

V: TRBV6-4
J: TRBJ2-7
CDR3: ASSVASGSSYEQY

V: TRBV4-1
J: TRBJ1-1
CDR3: ASSHRSVGDTEAF

V: TRBV12-3/TRBV12-4
J: TRBJ2-6
CDR3: ASSSLGGGANVLT

V: TRBV20-1
J: TRBJ2-1
CDR3: SALSGRARSRYNEQF

V: TRBV18
J: TRBJ2-7
CDR3: ASSPGTVTHEQY

V: TRBV11-1
J: TRBJ1-1
CDR3: ASTTGGVGTEAF

V: TRBV5-1
J: TRBJ1-6
CDR3: ASRAGRGYNSPLH

V: TRBV7-9
J: TRBJ1-2
CDR3: ASSSTGTALNYGYT

V: TRBV3-1
J: TRBJ2-4
CDR3: ASSQRDRGHIQY

V: TRBV29-1
J: TRBJ1-1
CDR3: SATLVGDTEAF

V: TRBV5-1
J: -
CDR3: ASSRGITAGGIGEQY

V: TRBV6-5
J: TRBJ1-2
CDR3: ASSHSSGGDYGYT

V: TRBV29-1
J: TRBJ2-5
CDR3: SGDRVETQY

V: TRBV4-1
J: TRBJ2-3
CDR3: ASSLPPGGRSADTQY

V: TRBV12-3/TRBV12-4
J: TRBJ2-1
CDR3: ASSFGQGSYNEQF

V: TRBV4-1
J: TRBJ2-1
CDR3: ASSQGGFWGGSRNWEQF

V: TRBV23-1
J: TRBJ2-3
CDR3: ASSPGQGGTLSTDTQY

V: TRBV6-1
J: TRBJ1-5
CDR3: ASSESGQGRQPQH

V: TRBV20-1
J: TRBJ2-3
CDR3: SARDIAGAPTDTQY

V: TRBV6-5
J: TRBJ1-2
CDR3: ASSYSPGGGGYT

V: TRBV7-2
J: TRBJ2-7
CDR3: ASSKTSGGTYEQY